The source of this TCR beta chain is a study of shared clonotypes between healthy human individuals. Positively selected for CCR7, the CD45RO-negative cells used as naive CD8 cells excluded terminally differentiated effector memory CD45RA+ cells. Clones were read by immunoSEQ multiplex PCR, and TCRdb kept only the in-frame ones, dropping some. The sample holds about 2,200,000 clones; about 93% are singletons and the top ten take more than 1.5%. The CDR3 extends over 16 amino acids. The germline V gene encodes CDR1 SGHNT and CDR2 YENEEA. The V segment lost 1 base and the J segment 7 bases; nucleotides outside the gene matches: 10.

This clonotype was sampled from a man in his late teens or twenties in good health. Some clones in this sample may be carry-over from other donors' samples. The sequencing sample was made of naive CD8+ T cells from PBMCs. This rearrangement joins TRBV11-3 to TRBJ2-1; 7 nucleotides agree with TRBD2. In DNA form, the CDR3 reads TGTGCCAGCAGCTTAGGATGGACTAGAGTGGGAAATGAGCAGTTCTTC. It yields the protein CASSLGWTRVGNEQFF.